One sample yielded the 27 T cell receptor beta chains listed below, sequenced in a study of T cells in Graves' hyperthyroidism and ophthalmopathy. Researchers amplified the TCR beta CDR3 regions from RNA transcripts. When the TCR CDR3 underwent first-round RT-PCR, the HTBI primer set was used. Each CDR3 protein is one row after TCRdb ran MiXCR on the multiplex PCR reads. Of hundreds of thousands of distinct CDR3 sequences in the sample, about 25% were seen once. The specimen sequenced was blood. Every receptor here comes from a man in his forties or fifties with Graves' hyperthyroidism that later progressed to Graves' ophthalmopathy.

This chain uses TRBV6-2 or TRBV6-3 with TRBJ1-5; D remains ambiguous. There are 13 residues in the CDR3. CDR1 is MNHEY and CDR2 is SVGEGT in the germline V gene. The V end was cut by 5 bases, the J end by 4 bases, with 9 bases between. The CDR3 DNA reads TGTGCCAGCAGTGAGTTTGATAATCAGCCCCAGCATTTT. Its translation: CASSEFDNQPQHF.

This clonotype occurred many times. This chain connects TRBV24-1 to TRBJ1-1; D gene ambiguous. The CDR3 totals 12 residues. Trimming pared 0 bases from V and 10 bases from J, leaving 8 bases between. The germline V gene encodes CDR1 KGHDR and CDR2 SFDVKD. CDR3 in amino acids: CATSDLLDRAFF. The CDR3 region has the DNA TGTGCCACCAGTGATTTGCTAGATCGAGCTTTCTTT.

This clonotype came up many times. This sequence joins TRBV2 and TRBJ2-2, with a tentative D call TRBD1 (6 bases). The CDR3 has 16 residues. Per the germline V gene, CDR1 is SNHLY and CDR2 is FYNNEI. Trimming pared 3 bases from V and 1 base from J, leaving 12 bases between. CDR3 sequence reads: CASSDQGTRNTGELFF. The CDR3 DNA sequence: TGTGCCAGCAGTGATCAGGGGACAAGGAACACCGGGGAGCTGTTTTTT.

This clonotype was detected ten times or more. The chain links TRBV9 to TRBJ2-5, with D perhaps matching TRBD1 or TRBD2 (7 bases each). This CDR3 has 14 residues. Germline V gene lookup returns CDR1 SGDLS and CDR2 YYNGEE. V was shortened by 5 bases and J by 4 bases, with 15 bases between the two germline ends. DNA of the CDR3: TGTGCCAGCAGTGGAACAGGGGAGGGAGAGACCCAGTACTTC. Its protein is CASSGTGEGETQYF.

The chain recombines TRBV6-2 or TRBV6-3 with TRBJ2-6, with unresolved D. The V and J ends lost 4 bases and 4 bases respectively, with 11 bases between them. The CDR3 consists of 15 residues. Germline assignment: CDR1 MNHEY and CDR2 SVGEGT. The DNA for the CDR3 is TGTGCCAGCAGTTCCGACATAACGGGGGCCAACGTCCTGACTTTC. Encoded protein: CASSSDITGANVLTF.

This clonotype was observed at least ten times. This chain uses TRBV29-1 with TRBJ1-1, with a tentative D call TRBD1 (6 bases). CDR1 SQVTM and CDR2 ANQGSEA come from the germline V gene. The CDR3 runs to 14 residues. Trimming stripped 4 bases from V and 6 bases from J, with 18 bases between. CDR3 sequence (DNA): TGCAGCGTTGCCCCGGGTCAGGGGAGCCCTGAAGCTTTCTTT. Translating gives CSVAPGQGSPEAFF.

At least ten counts were recorded for this clonotype. V gene TRBV27 combines with J gene TRBJ1-1; TRBD1 agrees at 8 bases. The CDR3 extends over 17 amino acids. Germline V gene data show CDR1 as MNHEY and CDR2 as SMNVEV (reference sequence). The ends lost 3 bases at V and 0 bases at J; junction bases unmatched: 9. The CDR3, as DNA: TGTGCCAGCAGTTTTACGATGACAGGGGCTATGAACACTGAAGCTTTCTTT. Protein sequence: CASSFTMTGAMNTEAFF.

This clonotype was seen repeatedly, ten times or more. This chain joins TRBV12-3 or TRBV12-4 and TRBJ1-5; 10 positions match TRBD1. The J segment lost 6 bases and the V segment lost 5 bases, leaving 7 bases of the junction unmatched. This CDR3 comprises 15 residues. The CDR3 loop is CASSRTGGLLQPQHF. The CDR3 nucleotides read TGTGCCAGCAGTAGGACAGGGGGTCTGCTTCAGCCCCAGCATTTT.

This clonotype was recorded at least ten times. The J gene is TRBJ2-4, the V gene TRBV6-1; D is possibly TRBD1 (6 bases). This CDR3 is built from 14 residues. V shed 5 bases and J shed 1 base, with 9 bases lying between them. Germline CDR1 MNHNS, CDR2 SASEGT. CDR3 bases: TGTGCCAGCAGTCCTGACAGGGCCAAAAACATTCAGTACTTC. Residues: CASSPDRAKNIQYF.

This clonotype appeared many times. The chain links TRBV2 to TRBJ2-2, with unresolved D. Germline values: CDR1 SNHLY, CDR2 FYNNEI. V lost 2 bases to trimming and J lost 5 bases, with 9 bases between them. The CDR3 length is 14 residues. The CDR3, as DNA: TGTGCCAGCAGTGAATTTGGGGATACCGGGGAGCTGTTTTTT. Its translation: CASSEFGDTGELFF.

This clonotype occurred many times. The genes are TRBV20-1 and TRBJ2-2, with 16 bases aligning to TRBD2. CDR1 and CDR2 (germline): DFQATT, SNEGSKA (reference sequence). V lost 1 base and J lost 3; bases outside the gene matches: 8. CDR3 length equals 19 residues. In DNA, the CDR3 is TGCAGTGCTAGAGTCTCGGGACTAGCGGGAGGGTGGTACACCGGGGAGCTGTTTTTT. Its translation is CSARVSGLAGGWYTGELFF.

The V and J genes are TRBV7-8 and TRBJ2-5; 7 bases are shared with TRBD2. The ends lost 1 base at V and 5 bases at J; junction bases unmatched: 13. The CDR3 sequence is 17 residues long. Germline assignment: CDR1 SGHVS and CDR2 FQNEAQ. The CDR3 loop reads CASSLGSGGGVGETQYF. As DNA, the CDR3 is TGTGCCAGCAGCTTAGGATCTGGGGGGGGAGTAGGTGAGACCCAGTACTTC.

The V call is TRBV12-3 or TRBV12-4, the J call TRBJ1-5; no clear D. The V end was cut by 6 bases, the J end by 4 bases, with 13 bases between. The CDR3 has 14 amino acids. The CDR3 protein is CASREVGMNQPQHF. In DNA form, the CDR3 reads TGTGCCAGCAGAGAGGTGGGGATGAATCAGCCCCAGCATTTT.

The J gene is TRBJ2-7, the V gene TRBV28, with D possibly being TRBD1 (5 bases). The CDR3 contains 15 residues. Trimming removed 7 bases at V and 3 bases at J, with 19 bases between. Germline V gene lookup returns CDR1 MDHEN and CDR2 SYDVKM. The CDR3: CASNPSTGAYYEQYF. CDR3 DNA sequence: TGTGCCAGCAACCCTTCAACAGGCGCCTACTACGAGCAGTACTTC.

This clonotype was seen repeatedly, ten times or more. The chain recombines TRBV24-1 with TRBJ2-5; maybe TRBD1 (6 bases). Germline lookup yields CDR1 KGHDR and CDR2 SFDVKD. Trimming removed 9 bases from V and 2 bases from J, with 18 bases in between. The CDR3 covers 15 residues. This CDR3 is CATAQDRRIQETQYF. As DNA, the CDR3 is TGTGCCACCGCCCAGGACAGACGTATACAAGAGACCCAGTACTTC.

This clonotype was counted ten times or more. This chain links TRBV24-1 with TRBJ1-5; 10 bases are shared with TRBD1. The germline V gene has CDR1 KGHDR and CDR2 SFDVKD. V lost 4 bases, J lost 6 bases, and 8 bases stayed unmatched. This CDR3 region has 16 residues. The CDR3: CATSDADRGTSQPQHF. CDR3 DNA sequence: TGTGCCACCAGTGACGCGGACAGGGGGACGAGTCAGCCCCAGCATTTT.

V gene TRBV5-1 combines with J gene TRBJ2-7; D is undetermined. CDR1 and CDR2 (germline): SGHRS, YFSETQ. The length of the CDR3 is 12 residues. V lost 4 bases to trimming and J lost 7 bases, with 12 bases between them. CDR3 residues: CASSLLESEQYF. Written as DNA, the CDR3 is TGCGCCAGCAGCCTTCTAGAAAGTGAGCAGTACTTC.

This clonotype was picked up many times. The chain links TRBV27 to TRBJ2-5, with 10 bases aligning to TRBD2. The CDR3 runs 14 residues. Losses at the gene ends were 4 bases for V and 4 bases for J; bases not matched to a gene: 3. Germline V CDR1 and CDR2: MNHEY, SMNVEV (reference sequence). CDR3 DNA sequence: TGTGCCAGCAGTTCCTCTAGCGGGAGAGAGACCCAGTACTTC. Translation: CASSSSSGRETQYF.

Ten or more counts support this clonotype. This may be a read error: a much more frequent sequence differs by one nucleotide. V gene TRBV27 combines with J gene TRBJ2-2; TRBD2 is a possible D gene (6 bases). The CDR3 sequence is 17 residues long. Per germline, CDR1 MNHEY and CDR2 SMNVEV (reference sequence). Trimming shortened V by 2 bases and J by 1 base, and 14 bases separated the two germline ends. The CDR3 loop is CASSLPRDRWNTGELFF. CDR3 in DNA: TGTGCCAGCAGTTTACCGCGGGACCGCTGGAACACCGGGGAGCTGTTTTTT.

This clonotype was picked up many times. This chain connects TRBV7-9 to TRBJ1-2; weak D call: TRBD1 (5 bases). The V gene lost 1 base and the J gene lost 4 bases, with 10 bases spanning the gap. The CDR3 covers 14 residues. Germline V gives CDR1 SEHNR, CDR2 FQNEAQ (reference sequence). The CDR3 here is CASSLGGGTYGYTF. CDR3 DNA sequence: TGTGCCAGCAGCTTAGGGGGAGGGACCTATGGCTACACCTTC.

This sequence joins TRBV27 and TRBJ1-2, with D maybe TRBD1 (5 bases). This CDR3 spans 14 amino acids. With 5 bases removed from V and 4 bases from J, the gap between germline ends came to 14 bases. CDR1 is MNHEY and CDR2 is SMNVEV in the germline V gene (reference sequence). This chain's CDR3 is CASSRTLSPYGYTF. CDR3 nucleotides: TGTGCCAGCAGTAGGACATTAAGTCCCTATGGCTACACCTTC.

This clonotype occurred many times. The chain uses TRBV13 and TRBJ1-2; a weak D match, TRBD1 (6 bases). V lost 0 bases and J lost 4, with 18 bases in between. The germline CDR1 and CDR2 sequences are PRHDT and FYEKMQ (reference sequence). This CDR3 contains 17 residues. CDR3 sequence (DNA): TGTGCCAGCAGCTTAGGACCCCGTGCAGGGGAGACCTATGGCTACACCTTC. It specifies CASSLGPRAGETYGYTF.

This sequence joins TRBV28 and TRBJ2-7; D unclear. Germline V CDR1 and CDR2: MDHEN, SYDVKM. Trimming stripped 5 bases from V and 4 bases from J, with 12 bases between. The CDR3 consists of 13 residues. Here the CDR3 reads CASSPRVYYEQYF. Here the CDR3 DNA reads TGTGCCAGCAGTCCAAGGGTATATTACGAGCAGTACTTC. The whole variable domain, filled in from reference TRBV28 and TRBJ2-7, reads DVKVTQSSRYLVKRTGEKVFLECVQDMDHENMFWYRQDPGLGLRLIYFSYDVKMKEKGDIPEGYSVSREKKERFSLILESASTNQTSMYLCASSPRVYYEQYFGPGTRLTVT.

This clonotype was counted many times. The chain recombines TRBV6-1 with TRBJ2-7; D unclear. The CDR3 consists of 14 residues. The V gene lost 4 bases and the J gene lost 3 bases, with 13 bases spanning the gap. Germline CDR1 and CDR2: MNHNS and SASEGT. The CDR3 spells CASSGTPSGYEQYF. The CDR3 DNA is TGTGCCAGCAGTGGGACCCCCTCGGGCTACGAGCAGTACTTC.

The sample holds many counts of this clonotype. The rearrangement links TRBV7-3 to TRBJ1-1; D unresolved. Germline V lookup: CDR1 SGHTA, CDR2 FQGTGA. V lost 4 bases and J 0 bases, leaving 6 bases between the germline ends. This CDR3 contains 13 residues. CDR3 DNA sequence: TGTGCCAGCAGCTACACCATGAACACTGAAGCTTTCTTT. Translating it yields CASSYTMNTEAFF.

Ten or more counts support this clonotype. The chain couples TRBV12-3 or TRBV12-4 to TRBJ2-5, with a tentative D call TRBD1 (6 bases). The CDR3 sequence is 13 residues long. Trimming removed 6 bases at V and 8 bases at J, with 16 bases between. As DNA, the CDR3 is TGTGCCAGCAGGGGGACACCGACGGGAACCCAGTACTTC. This translates into CASRGTPTGTQYF.

This clonotype was observed many times. The chain has TRBV5-1 and TRBJ1-1, with D possibly matching TRBD1 (5 bases). Germline lookup yields CDR1 SGHRS and CDR2 YFSETQ. CDR3 length equals 14 residues. Trimming removed 4 bases at V and 1 base at J, with 11 bases between. CDR3 sequence reads: CASSRGGRNTEAFF. The DNA for the CDR3 is TGCGCCAGCAGCCGGGGGGGGAGGAACACTGAAGCTTTCTTT. Based on the CDR3 plus reference TRBV5-1 and TRBJ1-1, the full variable domain is KAGVTQTPRYLIKTRGQQVTLSCSPISGHRSVSWYQQTPGQGLQFLFEYFSETQRNKGNFPGRFSGRQFSNSRSEMNVSTLELGDSALYLCASSRGGRNTEAFFGQGTRLTVV.